Listed below are T cell receptor beta chains from one sample, sequenced in a study of blood T cell repertoires in COVID-19. Clones were read by immunoSEQ multiplex PCR, and TCRdb kept only the in-frame ones, dropping some. The sample shows more than 65,000 clones, around 83% of them seen only once. Sequenced: peripheral blood. The source is a man aged 30-40 years with COVID-19, enrolled during active disease. CDR3s include the opening cysteine and the closing phenylalanine or tryptophan. D genes are given only for firm matches. Some rows have no size entry. The others give once, few or many, or a class for an expanded clone.

.,TRBV14,TRBJ2-7,.,TGTGCCAGCAGCCCGGGACTGAGGAACTACGAGCAGTACTTC,CASSPGLRNYEQYF
.,TRBV10-1,TRBJ2-3,TRBD2,TGCGCCAGCAGTGAAGACCTAGCGGGAGGTGATACGCAGTATTTT,CASSEDLAGGDTQYF
.,TRBV30,TRBJ2-3,TRBD2,TGTGCCTGGAGGGGCGGACTAGCGGGAGCATCAGATACGCAGTATTTT,CAWRGGLAGASDTQYF
.,TRBV4-1,TRBJ2-4,TRBD2,TGCGCCAGCAGCCAAGCGGAGGCTAGCGGGAGACACAACATTCAGTACTTC,CASSQAEASGRHNIQYF
.,TRBV27,TRBJ2-7,TRBD2,TGTGCCAGCAGCCGCATCGGGACTAGTAATCGATACGAGCAGTACTTC,CASSRIGTSNRYEQYF
.,TRBV19,TRBJ2-5,TRBD1,TGTGCCAGTAGTAAGATAACAGGGGGCTCTTTGGAGACCCAGTACTTC,CASSKITGGSLETQYF
few,TRBV11-2,TRBJ1-5,.,TGTGCCAGCAGCTTTCGGGGTAACAGCAATCAGCCCCAGCATTTT,CASSFRGNSNQPQHF
few,TRBV28,TRBJ1-2,.,TGTGCCAGCAATCTAAACCGTCAAACCTATGGCTACACCTTC,CASNLNRQTYGYTF
.,TRBV11-2,TRBJ2-1,TRBD1,TGTGCCAGCAGCTGGAAAGGGACAGCGAATGAGCAGTTCTTC,CASSWKGTANEQFF
few,TRBV5-1,TRBJ1-1,.,TGCGCCAGCAGCTTGTGGCAGAACACTGAAGCTTTCTTT,CASSLWQNTEAFF
.,TRBV7-2,TRBJ1-6,.,TGTGCCAGCAGCTTCCCCCCGAGTTCACCCCTCCACTTT,CASSFPPSSPLHF
.,TRBV7-2,TRBJ1-5,.,TGTGCCAGCAGCTTGTTTTCGGGGTCTGACCAGCCCCAGCATTTT,CASSLFSGSDQPQHF
.,TRBV7-2,TRBJ2-1,TRBD1,TGTGCCAGCAGCTTAGGAGGGACAGGGCAACTACAGCAGTTCTTC,CASSLGGTGQLQQFF
.,TRBV2,TRBJ1-2,.,TGTGCCAGCAGTTCGACAGGACACTTCGAGCGCGACACCTTC,CASSSTGHFERDTF
.,TRBV11-2,TRBJ1-4,TRBD1,TGTGCCAGCAGCCCGGGCCCGAGACAGGGCTTGGGTGAAAAACTGTTTTTT,CASSPGPRQGLGEKLFF
.,TRBV5-8,TRBJ1-1,.,TGTGCCAGCAGCTTATCCGCGATGAACACTGAAGCTTTCTTT,CASSLSAMNTEAFF
.,TRBV6-5,TRBJ1-2,.,TGTGCCAGCAGTTACTTCGGGGGGCTGATCACCTTC,CASSYFGGLITF
few,TRBV7-9,TRBJ2-2,.,TGTGCCAGCAGTTCTCAGGGGTTGAAGACCGGGGAGCTGTTTTTT,CASSSQGLKTGELFF
.,TRBV7-3,TRBJ2-1,TRBD2,TGTGCCAGCAGCATAAGCGGGAGAGGGAATGAGCAGTTCTTC,CASSISGRGNEQFF
.,TRBV5-5,TRBJ1-2,.,TGTGCCAGCAGCCCTTGGGCCTCCGCTAACTATGGCTACACCTTC,CASSPWASANYGYTF
.,TRBV5-1,TRBJ2-7,.,TGCGCCAGCAGCCTCCAGGTCGGCTACGAGCAGTACTTC,CASSLQVGYEQYF
.,TRBV7-9,TRBJ2-1,TRBD1,TGTGCCAGCAGCATGGACAGGGCCCGCTACAATGAGCAGTTCTTC,CASSMDRARYNEQFF
.,TRBV6-5,TRBJ2-3,TRBD2,TGTGCCAGCATCCCTAGCGGAGTTAGCACAGATACGCAGTATTTT,CASIPSGVSTDTQYF
.,TRBV2,TRBJ2-7,TRBD1,TGTGCCTCAAGGACAGGGTACTACGAGCAGTACTTC,CASRTGYYEQYF
.,TRBV7-9,TRBJ1-1,.,TGTGCCAGCACACAACTGAACACTGAAGCTTTCTTT,CASTQLNTEAFF
.,TRBV7-2,TRBJ1-1,.,TGTGCCAGCAGCTCCGGGCGGGCCACTGAAGCTTTCTTT,CASSSGRATEAFF
.,TRBV19,TRBJ2-1,TRBD2,TGTGCCAGTAGTCCTCTAGCGGGAGTGAACAATGAGCAGTTCTTC,CASSPLAGVNNEQFF
.,TRBV5-8,TRBJ2-7,.,TGTGCCAGCAGCCAACAGGGATCCTACGAGCAGTACTTC,CASSQQGSYEQYF
.,TRBV7-6,TRBJ2-7,TRBD2,TGTGCCAGCAGCGAAGGATCCAGCGGGGATTTCTACGAGCAGTACTTC,CASSEGSSGDFYEQYF
.,TRBV10-3,TRBJ2-2,TRBD2,TGTGCCATCAGCCAACTAGCGGCGCATAACACCGGGGAGCTGTTTTTT,CAISQLAAHNTGELFF
once,TRBV29-1,TRBJ1-2,.,TGCAGCGTTGATAGCTCGACGTGGAGCTACACCTTC,CSVDSSTWSYTF
.,TRBV19,TRBJ1-5,.,TGTGCCAGTAGCCCAGGGGAGCGGGGTCAGCCCCAGCATTTT,CASSPGERGQPQHF